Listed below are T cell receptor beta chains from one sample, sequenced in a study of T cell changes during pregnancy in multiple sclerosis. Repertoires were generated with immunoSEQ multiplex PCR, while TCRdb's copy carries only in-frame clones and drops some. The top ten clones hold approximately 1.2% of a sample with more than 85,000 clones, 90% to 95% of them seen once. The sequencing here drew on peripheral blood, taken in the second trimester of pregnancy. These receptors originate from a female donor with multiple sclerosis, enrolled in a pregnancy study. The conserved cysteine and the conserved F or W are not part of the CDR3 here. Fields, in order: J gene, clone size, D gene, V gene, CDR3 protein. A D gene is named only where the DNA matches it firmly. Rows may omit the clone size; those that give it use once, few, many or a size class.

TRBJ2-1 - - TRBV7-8 ASSFDWSSYNEQF
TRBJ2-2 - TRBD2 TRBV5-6 ASSFSLAEGIGELF
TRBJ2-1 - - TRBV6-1 ASTSESYNEQF
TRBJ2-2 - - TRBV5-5 ASSLEFDKTGELF
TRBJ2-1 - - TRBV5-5 ASSLGWDIINEQF
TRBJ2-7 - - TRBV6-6 ASSYVVGAEQY
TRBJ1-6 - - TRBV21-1 ASTGVWNSPLH
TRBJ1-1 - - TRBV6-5 ASSLDRFDTEAF
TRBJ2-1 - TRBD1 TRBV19 ASSIDYGQGAYNEQF
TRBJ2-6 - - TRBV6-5 ASSRTQTGANVLT
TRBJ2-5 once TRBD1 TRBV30 AWTPPGQTKETQY
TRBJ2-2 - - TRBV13 ASSEHPWGLNTGELF
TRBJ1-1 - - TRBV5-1 ASSLGQGGTEAF
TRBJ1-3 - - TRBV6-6 ASSGSVSSGNTIY
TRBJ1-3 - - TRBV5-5 ASSSYWTASSGGTIY
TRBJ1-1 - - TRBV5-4 ASSLAGGRGTEAF
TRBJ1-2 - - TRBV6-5 ASSYSATGFYGYT
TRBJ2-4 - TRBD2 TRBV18 ASSPGLAGVLGSKNIQY
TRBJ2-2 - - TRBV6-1 ASSGLFSNTGELF
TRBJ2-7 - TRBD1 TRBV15 ATSKSDRDPYEQY
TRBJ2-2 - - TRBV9 ASSESRTGELF
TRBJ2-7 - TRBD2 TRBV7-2 ASSLSGGRVGYEQY
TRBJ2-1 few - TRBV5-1 ASSIGQNNEQF
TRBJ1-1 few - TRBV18 ANSQGQNTEAF
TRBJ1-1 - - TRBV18 ASSPPGPRGLNTEAF
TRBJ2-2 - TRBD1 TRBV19 ASSGTGATGELF
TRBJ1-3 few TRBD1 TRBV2 ASSVGQGGNTIY
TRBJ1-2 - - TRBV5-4 ASSLEGRDYGYT
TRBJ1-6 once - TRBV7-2 ASSGLLMSPLH
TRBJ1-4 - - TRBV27 ASSLGGALANEKLF
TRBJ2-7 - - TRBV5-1 ASSSLSN
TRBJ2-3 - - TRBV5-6 ASSFQGLSTDTQY
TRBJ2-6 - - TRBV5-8 ASSIRANVLT
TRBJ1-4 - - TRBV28 ASSTGQGHEKLF
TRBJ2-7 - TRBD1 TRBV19 ASRMTGAHEQY
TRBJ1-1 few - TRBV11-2 ASSLAPGDTEAF
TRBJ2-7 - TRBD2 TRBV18 ASSPGTSGRSTFSYEQY
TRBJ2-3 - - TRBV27 ASRSSTDTQY
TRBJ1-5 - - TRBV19 ASSISQGTQPQH
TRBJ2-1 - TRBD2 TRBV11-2 ASSRTSGPGGNEQF
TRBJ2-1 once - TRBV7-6 ASSLGRAVNEQF
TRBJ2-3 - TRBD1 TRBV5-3 ARSPDRRRTDTQY
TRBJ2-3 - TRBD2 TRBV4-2 ASSTSGRTDTQY